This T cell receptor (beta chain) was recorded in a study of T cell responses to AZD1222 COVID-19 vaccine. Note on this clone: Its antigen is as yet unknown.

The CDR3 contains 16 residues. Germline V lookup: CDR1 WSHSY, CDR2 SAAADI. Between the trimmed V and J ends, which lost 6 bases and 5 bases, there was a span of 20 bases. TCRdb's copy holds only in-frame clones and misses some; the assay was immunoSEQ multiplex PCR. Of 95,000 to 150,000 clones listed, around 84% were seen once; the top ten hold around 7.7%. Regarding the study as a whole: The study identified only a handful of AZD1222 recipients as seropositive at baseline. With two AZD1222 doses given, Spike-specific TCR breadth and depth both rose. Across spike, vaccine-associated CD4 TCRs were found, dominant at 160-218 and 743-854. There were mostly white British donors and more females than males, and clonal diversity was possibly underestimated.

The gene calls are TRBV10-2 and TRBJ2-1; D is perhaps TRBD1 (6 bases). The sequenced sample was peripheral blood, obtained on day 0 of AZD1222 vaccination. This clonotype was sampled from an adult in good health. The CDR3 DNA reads TGCGCCAGCAGGAACGACTACCGTGGGGGCCACAATGAGCAGTTCTTC. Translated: CASRNDYRGGHNEQFF.